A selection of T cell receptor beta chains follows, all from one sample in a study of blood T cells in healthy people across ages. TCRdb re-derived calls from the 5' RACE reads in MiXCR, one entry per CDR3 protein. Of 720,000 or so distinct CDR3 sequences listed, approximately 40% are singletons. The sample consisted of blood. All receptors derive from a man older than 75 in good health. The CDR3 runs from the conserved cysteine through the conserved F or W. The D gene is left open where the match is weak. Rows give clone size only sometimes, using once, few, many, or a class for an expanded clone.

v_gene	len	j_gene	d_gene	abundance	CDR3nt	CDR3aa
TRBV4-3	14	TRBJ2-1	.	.	TGCGCCAGCAGCCATGGGGCTACATCCGTTGAGCAGTTCTTC	CASSHGATSVEQFF
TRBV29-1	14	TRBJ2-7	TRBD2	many	TGCAGCGCCGGGACTAGCGGAGGGAGTTACGAGCAGTACTTC	CSAGTSGGSYEQYF
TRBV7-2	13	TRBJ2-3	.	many	TGTGCCAGCAGTCGACAGTCCACAGATACGCAGTATTTT	CASSRQSTDTQYF
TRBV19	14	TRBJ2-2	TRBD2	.	TGTGCCAGTAGCAAAAGCGGGGGGGCCGGGGAGCTGTTTTTT	CASSKSGGAGELFF
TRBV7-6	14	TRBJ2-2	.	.	TGTGCCAGCAGCGCGAGAACTACCACCGGGGAGCTGTTTTTT	CASSARTTTGELFF
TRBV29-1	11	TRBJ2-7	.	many	TGCAGCGTCAGCGAATCCTACGAGCAGTACTTC	CSVSESYEQYF
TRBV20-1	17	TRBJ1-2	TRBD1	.	TGCAGTGCTAGAGGGATCCCCGACAGGGCTTCTAACTATGGCTACACCTTC	CSARGIPDRASNYGYTF
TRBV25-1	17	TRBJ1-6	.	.	TGTGCCAGCAGTGACGGATTTTCGAGCTCCTATAATTCACCCCTCCACTTT	CASSDGFSSSYNSPLHF
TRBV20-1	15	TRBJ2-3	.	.	TGCAGTGCTACCCCCGGCGGTGGGCCGAGAGGGACGCAGTATTTT	CSATPGGGPRGTQYF
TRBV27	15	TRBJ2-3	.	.	TGTGCCAGCAGCCCCTGGGGGGACGGCACAGATACGCAGTATTTT	CASSPWGDGTDTQYF
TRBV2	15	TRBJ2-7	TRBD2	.	TGTACCAGCAGCGGGGACCGACGGACCACCTACGAGCAGTACTTC	CTSSGDRRTTYEQYF
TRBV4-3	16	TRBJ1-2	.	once	TGCGCCAGCAGCCAAGAGTTACGGGTCGCTAACTATGGCTACACCTTC	CASSQELRVANYGYTF
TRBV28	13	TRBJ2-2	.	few	TGTGCCAGCAGTACCGGGGACACCGGGGAGCTGTTTTTT	CASSTGDTGELFF
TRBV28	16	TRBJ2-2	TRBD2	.	TGTGCCAGCAAACTAGCGGGCAGTCAGGGGTCCGGGGAGCTGTTTTTT	CASKLAGSQGSGELFF
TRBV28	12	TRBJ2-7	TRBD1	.	TGTGCCAGCAGTTCTGGGACAGGCGAGCAGTACTTC	CASSSGTGEQYF
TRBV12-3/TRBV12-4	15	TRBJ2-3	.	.	TGTGCCAGCAGTTTAGTAGGCTTCCCCACAGATACGCAGTATTTT	CASSLVGFPTDTQYF
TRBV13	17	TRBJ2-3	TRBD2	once	TGTGCCAGCAGCTTAACCGGGACTAGTAATGAGGCAGATACGCAGTATTTT	CASSLTGTSNEADTQYF
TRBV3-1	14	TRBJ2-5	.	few	TGTGCCAGCAGCCAAGCCCTAGTTATTGGGACCCAGTACTTC	CASSQALVIGTQYF
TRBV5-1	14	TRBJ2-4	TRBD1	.	TGCGCCAGCAGCTTGGGACAGGGTACGGATGAGCAGTACTTC	CASSLGQGTDEQYF
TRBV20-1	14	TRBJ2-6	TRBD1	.	TGCAGTGCTCTACAGGGGGCTGGGGCCAACGTCCTGACTTTC	CSALQGAGANVLTF